Shown below are 26 T cell receptor beta chains from a single sample sequenced in a study of T-cell reconstitution after alpha-beta-depleted transplantation in children. A TCRbeta library incorporating unique molecular identifiers was prepared. TCRdb reanalysed the PCR reads using MiXCR and keeps one entry per CDR3 protein. The data contain 240,000 or so distinct CDR3 sequences, around 7.5% of them singletons. Sequences were derived from PBMCs, mostly from graft donor cells, sampled 180 days after TCRalphabeta/CD19-depleted stem cell transplant. Receptor source: a male patient younger than 18 who had a stem cell transplant for acute lymphoblastic leukemia, so the T cells may come from the graft donor.

This clonotype has a handful of counts. This rearrangement joins TRBV9 to TRBJ1-5; 7 bases line up with TRBD1. After removal of 2 bases from V and 1 base from J, the junction contained 6 bases not matched to a gene. This CDR3 spans 16 amino acids. CDR1 is SGDLS, CDR2 YYNGEE, per germline. CDR3 loop: CASSVPQGPSNQPQHF. The CDR3 DNA is TGTGCCAGCAGCGTCCCACAGGGGCCGAGCAATCAGCCCCAGCATTTT.

This clonotype was observed many times. As DNA, the CDR3 is TGTGCCAGCAGTAACGTACGGTCATTAACCAAAAACATTCAGTACTTC. It specifies CASSNVRSLTKNIQYF. The rearrangement joins TRBV12-3 or TRBV12-4 to TRBJ2-4; D gene unclear. V lost 5 bases, J lost 2 bases, and 16 bases lay in between. This CDR3 contains 16 residues.

This clonotype has ten or more counts. The gene calls are TRBV5-1 and TRBJ2-1; 11 bases map to TRBD2. This CDR3 is built from 17 residues. Trimming at V came to 4 bases and at J to 4 bases, leaving 10 bases not matched to a gene. Looked up from germline, CDR1 is SGHRS and CDR2 is YFSETQ. The CDR3 reads CASSRVSGGARYNEQFF. The CDR3 coding sequence is TGCGCCAGCAGCAGGGTTAGCGGGGGGGCAAGATACAATGAGCAGTTCTTC.

This clonotype showed up many times. V usage is TRBV7-9 and J usage is TRBJ2-1; tentatively, D is TRBD1 (6 bases). V shed 2 bases and J shed 6 bases, with 11 bases lying between them. The CDR3 loop spans 14 amino acids. The germline V gene encodes CDR1 SEHNR and CDR2 FQNEAQ (reference sequence). CDR3 loop: CASSLTGIGNEQFF. CDR3 DNA: TGTGCCAGCAGCTTAACAGGGATTGGCAATGAGCAGTTCTTC.

This clonotype was counted ten times or more. The chain joins TRBV3-1 to TRBJ2-4, with a possible D match to TRBD2 (7 bases). V shed 1 base and J shed 1 base, with 11 bases lying between them. This CDR3 is 16 amino acids long. Per the germline V gene, CDR1 is LGHDT and CDR2 is YNNKEL (reference sequence). CDR3 in amino acids: CASSQGGGRAKNIQYF. As DNA, the CDR3 is TGTGCCAGCAGCCAAGGGGGGGGCAGGGCCAAAAACATTCAGTACTTC.

Ten or more counts support this clonotype. The rearrangement links TRBV11-1 to TRBJ2-2, with 8 bases aligning to TRBD2. The CDR3 runs 18 residues. Germline CDR1 SGHAT, CDR2 FQDESV (reference sequence). J gave up 1 base and V 2 bases, and 9 bases lay outside the gene matches. The DNA of the CDR3 is TGTGCCAGCAGCTTAAAGGGCCCGCGGGGGGTGAACACCGGGGAGCTGTTTTTT. Encoded protein: CASSLKGPRGVNTGELFF.

This clonotype was seen repeatedly, ten times or more. The chain employs TRBV3-1 and TRBJ2-2, with no clear D. Trimming stripped 1 base from V and 4 bases from J, with 7 bases between. Germline CDR1 LGHDT, CDR2 YNNKEL (reference sequence). The CDR3 sequence is 14 residues long. The CDR3 sequence: CASSQVTGTGELFF. In nucleotides, the CDR3 is TGTGCCAGCAGCCAAGTAACTGGCACCGGGGAGCTGTTTTTT.

This clonotype occurred many times. This chain uses TRBV6-2 or TRBV6-3 with TRBJ2-1; D is unclear. Germline values: CDR1 MNHEY, CDR2 SVGEGT. The CDR3 runs to 16 residues. Trimming removed 6 bases from V and 5 bases from J, with 20 bases in between. As DNA, the CDR3 is TGTGCCAGCAGGTCGTCCCTTGTCCAAACTCACAATGAGCAGTTCTTC. It yields the protein CASRSSLVQTHNEQFF.

This clonotype was seen ten or more times. The V gene is TRBV10-3, the J gene TRBJ2-1; no clear D. Germline V CDR1 and CDR2: ENHRY, SYGVKD. This CDR3 comprises 11 residues. V lost 7 bases and J lost 7, with 8 bases in between. The CDR3 region is CAIKKLNEQFF. CDR3 bases: TGTGCCATCAAAAAGTTAAATGAGCAGTTCTTC.

In this sample, this clonotype turned up many times. The chain recombines TRBV4-1 with TRBJ2-5, with 9 positions matching TRBD2. Germline assignment: CDR1 MGHRA and CDR2 YSYEKL. Trimming removed 0 bases from V and 4 bases from J; junction bases left unmatched: 3. CDR3 length: 15 amino acids. CDR3 coding DNA: TGCGCCAGCAGCCAAGATAGCGGGAGAGGAGAGACCCAGTACTTC. As protein: CASSQDSGRGETQYF.

This clonotype was seen at least ten times. The chain couples TRBV6-5 to TRBJ1-1; D uncertain. The germline V and J ends were trimmed by 0 bases and 1 base, with 18 bases remaining between them. Germline V CDR1 and CDR2: MNHEY, SVGAGI. This CDR3 is 18 amino acids long. CDR3 coding DNA: TGTGCCAGCAGTTACTCGATAGGAGGTCAGCGAGGGAACACTGAAGCTTTCTTT. Its translation: CASSYSIGGQRGNTEAFF.

There are many counts of this clonotype. This chain connects TRBV28 to TRBJ2-7, with D maybe TRBD1 (6 bases). CDR1 and CDR2 from the germline V gene are MDHEN and SYDVKM. The CDR3 spans 14 residues. V gave up 0 bases and J gave up 1 base, with 7 bases separating them. CDR3 sequence (DNA): TGTGCCAGCAGTTTATGGACAGGATCCTACGAGCAGTACTTC. Its translation is CASSLWTGSYEQYF.

This clonotype was recorded many times. This chain joins TRBV6-5 and TRBJ2-5, with 12 bases fitting TRBD1. Trimming cost V 6 bases and J 4 bases; bases outside gene matches: 3. The CDR3 loop spans 14 amino acids. Germline V gene lookup returns CDR1 MNHEY and CDR2 SVGAGI. This CDR3 is CASRGTGGLETQYF. CDR3 bases: TGTGCCAGCAGAGGGACAGGGGGCTTAGAGACCCAGTACTTC.

This clonotype was observed at least ten times. This sequence joins TRBV28 and TRBJ2-3; 14 bases are a match to TRBD2. Germline assignment: CDR1 MDHEN and CDR2 SYDVKM. Germline trimming cut 2 bases from V and 12 bases from J; bases unmatched to any gene: 7. The CDR3 totals 15 residues. CDR3: CASSLGTSGSRLQYF. CDR3 in DNA: TGTGCCAGCAGTTTAGGGACTAGCGGGAGTCGCCTCCAGTATTTT.

This chain joins TRBV6-5 and TRBJ1-6; no firm D call. Germline V gene sequence: CDR1 MNHEY, CDR2 SVGAGI. CDR3 length: 15 residues. Trimming cost V 4 bases and J 9 bases, with 16 bases left between them. Here the CDR3 reads CASSSLTFEGSPLHF. The DNA of the CDR3 is TGTGCCAGCAGTTCGTTGACCTTTGAGGGTTCACCCCTCCACTTT.

This clonotype has a count of ten or more. V usage is TRBV18 and J usage is TRBJ1-2; 7 bases agree with TRBD1. V was clipped by 6 bases and J by 4 bases; unmatched bases: 8. The CDR3 spans 14 residues. Germline V gives CDR1 KGHSH, CDR2 LQKENI. The CDR3 here is CASSTRGEIYGYTF. CDR3 in DNA: TGTGCCAGCTCTACCAGGGGGGAGATCTATGGCTACACCTTC.

The table lists this clonotype with many counts. The V and J genes are TRBV6-2 or TRBV6-3 and TRBJ2-7, with D tentatively TRBD2 (6 bases). This CDR3 has 14 residues. The germline V gene encodes CDR1 MNHEY and CDR2 SVGEGT. Trimming left V 4 bases short and J 6 bases short, with 16 bases between. This CDR3 reads CASSSRGDLREQYF. CDR3 nucleotide sequence: TGTGCCAGCAGTTCGCGGGGAGACCTACGCGAGCAGTACTTC.

This clonotype has a count of ten or more. The chain couples TRBV6-5 to TRBJ2-5; 10 nucleotides agree with TRBD1. V lost 4 bases and J lost 4; bases outside the gene matches: 6. Germline lookup yields CDR1 MNHEY and CDR2 SVGAGI. The CDR3 length is 15 residues. This CDR3 reads CASSFSRDRGETQYF. The CDR3 coding sequence is TGTGCCAGCAGTTTTTCCCGGGACAGGGGAGAGACCCAGTACTTC.

Many counts were recorded for this clonotype. This rearrangement joins TRBV7-3 to TRBJ2-3; 7 positions match TRBD1. Per germline, CDR1 SGHTA and CDR2 FQGTGA. J gave up 2 bases and V 3 bases, and 5 bases lay outside the gene matches. The CDR3 covers 15 residues. CDR3 sequence reads: CASSLPGQPTDTQYF. The CDR3, as DNA: TGTGCCAGCAGCTTGCCGGGACAGCCCACAGATACGCAGTATTTT. Supplemented by reference TRBV7-3 and TRBJ2-3, the full variable domain reads GAGVSQTPSNKVTEKGKYVELRCDPISGHTALYWYRQSLGQGPEFLIYFQGTGAADDSGLPNDRFFAVRPEGSVSTLKIQRTERGDSAVYLCASSLPGQPTDTQYFGPGTRLTVL.

The chain is built from TRBV4-2 and TRBJ2-1; D tentatively fits TRBD1 or TRBD2 (5 bases each). The germline V gene encodes CDR1 LGHNA and CDR2 YNFKEQ. The CDR3 covers 14 residues. Between the trimmed V and J ends, which lost 4 bases and 10 bases, there was a span of 17 bases. CDR3 bases: TGTGCCAGCAGCCCCGGGCTCCCGGGACGGGAGCAGTTCTTC. Encoded protein: CASSPGLPGREQFF.

This clonotype was observed a handful of times. The V gene is TRBV28, the J gene TRBJ2-7, with TRBD1 matching over 9 bases. J gave up 4 bases and V 5 bases, and 12 bases lay outside the gene matches. The CDR3 is made up of 16 amino acids. Per germline, CDR1 MDHEN and CDR2 SYDVKM. CDR3 in amino acids: CASSPTGDRDDYEQYF. The CDR3, as DNA: TGTGCCAGCAGTCCGACCGGGGACAGGGACGATTACGAGCAGTACTTC. Based on the CDR3 plus reference TRBV28 and TRBJ2-7, the full variable domain is DVKVTQSSRYLVKRTGEKVFLECVQDMDHENMFWYRQDPGLGLRLIYFSYDVKMKEKGDIPEGYSVSREKKERFSLILESASTNQTSMYLCASSPTGDRDDYEQYFGPGTRLTVT.

This clonotype was picked up many times. The chain employs TRBV6-5 and TRBJ2-2; maybe TRBD1 (5 bases). The ends were cut back, 0 bases at V and 4 bases at J, with 12 bases in the middle. This CDR3 is 16 amino acids long. Germline V gene sequence: CDR1 MNHEY, CDR2 SVGAGI. The CDR3 here is CASSYSPGQGTGELFF. CDR3 DNA sequence: TGTGCCAGCAGTTACTCGCCAGGTCAGGGCACCGGGGAGCTGTTTTTT.

At least ten counts were recorded for this clonotype. The genes are TRBV18 and TRBJ1-1; no clear D. The CDR3 consists of 13 residues. From germline, CDR1 is KGHSH and CDR2 LQKENI. V dropped 2 bases and J dropped 5 bases, with 9 bases sitting between them. CDR3 residues: CASSPIEWTEAFF. DNA for the CDR3: TGTGCCAGCTCACCAATTGAGTGGACTGAAGCTTTCTTT.

This clonotype was seen at least ten times. The rearrangement joins TRBV5-1 to TRBJ1-4; D is undetermined. Trimming took off 0 bases at V and 5 bases at J, with 11 bases between the two ends. This CDR3 region has 15 residues. CDR1 SGHRS and CDR2 YFSETQ come from the germline V gene. CDR3 in amino acids: CASSLGTSRNEKLFF. CDR3 DNA: TGCGCCAGCAGCTTGGGAACAAGTCGGAATGAAAAACTGTTTTTT.

The sample holds many counts of this clonotype. This chain links TRBV7-2 with TRBJ2-7; 9 nucleotides agree with TRBD2. This CDR3 spans 13 amino acids. CDR1 SGHTA and CDR2 FQGNSA come from the germline V gene. V lost 1 base to trimming and J lost 9 bases; unmatched junction nucleotides: 4. The CDR3 protein is CASSLEGLAGQYF. The CDR3 coding sequence is TGTGCCAGCAGCTTAGAGGGACTAGCCGGGCAGTACTTC.

In its sample, this clonotype was seen many times. The chain carries TRBV12-3 or TRBV12-4 and TRBJ1-5; no firm D call. This CDR3 spans 12 amino acids. The chain's CDR3 is CASSGVVQPQHF. CDR3 nucleotide sequence: TGTGCTTCTTCCGGGGTTGTTCAGCCCCAGCATTTT.